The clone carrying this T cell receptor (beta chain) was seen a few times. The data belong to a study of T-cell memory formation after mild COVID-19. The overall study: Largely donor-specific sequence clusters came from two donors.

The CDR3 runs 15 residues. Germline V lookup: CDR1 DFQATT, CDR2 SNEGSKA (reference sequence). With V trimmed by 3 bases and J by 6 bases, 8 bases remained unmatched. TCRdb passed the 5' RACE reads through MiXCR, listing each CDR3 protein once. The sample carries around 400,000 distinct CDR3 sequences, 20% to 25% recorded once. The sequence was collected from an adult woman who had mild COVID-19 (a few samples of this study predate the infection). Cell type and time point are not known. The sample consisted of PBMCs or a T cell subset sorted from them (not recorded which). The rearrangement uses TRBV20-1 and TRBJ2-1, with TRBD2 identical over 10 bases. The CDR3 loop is CSASLGLAAVNEQFF. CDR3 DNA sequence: TGCAGTGCTAGTCTCGGACTAGCGGCAGTCAATGAGCAGTTCTTC.